This T cell receptor (beta chain) was sequenced for a study of blood T cell repertoires in COVID-19. Study background: Donors in the United States, Italy and Spain gave samples during acute or convalescent COVID-19. T cells, B-cell-depleted T cells, or PBMCs provided the cDNA or gDNA that served as material.

A Seattle source enrolled patients during active infection and followed them longitudinally. In the study's own analysis: It was from reference gene primer amplification that nucleated cell counts were estimated. This table comes from immunoSEQ multiplex PCR, and its TCRdb copy is limited to in-frame clones, with some not included. V, J and clone size are those of that table, while D and trimming were read from the DNA. Found here are a few hundred thousand clones, 85% to 90% of them singletons; the top ten hold under 1.1%. This CDR3 has 13 amino acids. After removal of 5 bases from V and 6 bases from J, the junction contained 4 bases not matched to a gene. The germline CDR1 and CDR2 sequences are LNHNV and YYDKDF (reference sequence).

This chain uses TRBV15 with TRBJ2-7; 10 bases are a match to TRBD1. This receptor was taken from a woman in her thirties or forties with COVID-19, enrolled during active disease. The sequenced sample was peripheral blood. The CDR3: CATSGDRGSEQYF. As DNA, the CDR3 is TGTGCCACCAGCGGGGACAGGGGAAGCGAGCAGTACTTC.